This T cell receptor beta chain appears in the sequencing data of a study of cytomegalovirus exposure and HLA in healthy donors. It was with 60 Vbeta and 13 Jbeta primers that the PCR ran. The assay was immunoSEQ multiplex PCR, and TCRdb's table has in-frame clones only and misses some. This table holds about 150,000 clones, 75% to 90% found once. In regard to this clone: Its cognate antigen is unknown.

General study results and limits: Rarity marked most TCR sequences, yet some public TCRs occurred in many donors.

The specimen sequenced was PBMCs. The sequence came from a woman aged 25 to 39 in good health and CMV-seronegative.

CDR3 nucleotide sequence: TGCAGCGTCGCGGAGGGACAGGGGGTCTACGAGCAGTACTTC. This encodes CSVAEGQGVYEQYF. The chain uses TRBV29-1 and TRBJ2-7; TRBD1 agrees at 11 bases. V was clipped by 6 bases and J by 3 bases; unmatched bases: 7. This CDR3 is built from 14 residues. Germline lookup yields CDR1 SQVTM and CDR2 ANQGSEA.